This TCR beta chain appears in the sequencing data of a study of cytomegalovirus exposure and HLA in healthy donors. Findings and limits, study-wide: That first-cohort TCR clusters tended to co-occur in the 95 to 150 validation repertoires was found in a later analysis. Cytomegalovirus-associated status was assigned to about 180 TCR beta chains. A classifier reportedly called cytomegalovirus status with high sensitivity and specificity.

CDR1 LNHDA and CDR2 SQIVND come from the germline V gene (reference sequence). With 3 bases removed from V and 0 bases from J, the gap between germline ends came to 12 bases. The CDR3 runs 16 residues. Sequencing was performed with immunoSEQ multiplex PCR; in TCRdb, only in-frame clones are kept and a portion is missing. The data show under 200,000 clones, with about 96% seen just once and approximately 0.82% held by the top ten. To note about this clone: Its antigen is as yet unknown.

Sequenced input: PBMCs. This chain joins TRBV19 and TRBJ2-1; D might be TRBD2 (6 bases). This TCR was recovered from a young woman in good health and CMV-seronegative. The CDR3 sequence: CASSILYGSSYNEQFF. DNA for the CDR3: TGTGCCAGTAGTATCCTATACGGGAGCTCCTACAATGAGCAGTTCTTC.